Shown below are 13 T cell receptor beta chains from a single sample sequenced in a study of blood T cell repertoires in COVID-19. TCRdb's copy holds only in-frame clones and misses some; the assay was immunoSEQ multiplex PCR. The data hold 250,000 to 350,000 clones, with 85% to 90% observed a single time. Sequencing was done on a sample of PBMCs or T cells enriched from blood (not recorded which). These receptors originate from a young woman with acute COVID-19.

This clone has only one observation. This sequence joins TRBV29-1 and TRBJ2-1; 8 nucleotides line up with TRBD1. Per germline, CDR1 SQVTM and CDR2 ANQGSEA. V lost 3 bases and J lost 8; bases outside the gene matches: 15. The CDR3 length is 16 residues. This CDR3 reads CSVDNTDRGSRYEQFF. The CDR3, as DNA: TGCAGCGTTGATAACACAGACAGGGGAAGTAGGTATGAGCAGTTCTTC.

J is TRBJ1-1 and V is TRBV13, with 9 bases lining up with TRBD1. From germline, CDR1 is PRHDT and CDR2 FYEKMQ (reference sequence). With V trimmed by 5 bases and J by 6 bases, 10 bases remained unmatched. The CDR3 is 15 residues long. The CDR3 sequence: CASSTRDRENPEAFF. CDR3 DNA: TGTGCCAGCAGCACCCGGGACAGGGAGAATCCTGAAGCTTTCTTT.

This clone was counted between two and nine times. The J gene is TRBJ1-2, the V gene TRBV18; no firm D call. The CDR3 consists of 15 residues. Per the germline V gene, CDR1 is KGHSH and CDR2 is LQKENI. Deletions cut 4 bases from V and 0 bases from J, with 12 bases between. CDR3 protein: CASSLRTAANYGYTF. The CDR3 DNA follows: TGTGCCAGCTCACTACGCACAGCAGCTAACTATGGCTACACCTTC.

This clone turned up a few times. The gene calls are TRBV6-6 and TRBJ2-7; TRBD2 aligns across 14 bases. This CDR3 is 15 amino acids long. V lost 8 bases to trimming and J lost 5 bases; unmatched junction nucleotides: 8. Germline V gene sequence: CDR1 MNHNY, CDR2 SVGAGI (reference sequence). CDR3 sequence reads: CASSRLAGGYNEQYF. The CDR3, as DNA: TGTGCCAGCTCTAGACTAGCGGGAGGGTATAACGAGCAGTACTTC.

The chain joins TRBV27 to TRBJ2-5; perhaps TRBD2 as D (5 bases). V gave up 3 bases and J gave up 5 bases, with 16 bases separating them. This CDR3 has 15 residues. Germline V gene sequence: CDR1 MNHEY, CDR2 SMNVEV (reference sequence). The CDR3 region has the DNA TGTGCCAGCAGTTTGGCGGGTTTACCGGTGGAGACCCAGTACTTC. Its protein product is CASSLAGLPVETQYF.

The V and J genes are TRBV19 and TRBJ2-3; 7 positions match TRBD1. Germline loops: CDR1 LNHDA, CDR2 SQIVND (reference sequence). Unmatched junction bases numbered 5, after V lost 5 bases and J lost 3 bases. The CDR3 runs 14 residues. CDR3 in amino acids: CASSLTGPTDTQYF. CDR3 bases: TGTGCCAGTAGTCTGACAGGGCCGACAGATACGCAGTATTTT.

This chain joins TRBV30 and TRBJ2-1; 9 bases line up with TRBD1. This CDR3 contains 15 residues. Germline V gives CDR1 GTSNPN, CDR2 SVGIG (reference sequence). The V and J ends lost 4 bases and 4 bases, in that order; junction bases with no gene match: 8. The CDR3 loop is CAWNRQGGQYNEQFF. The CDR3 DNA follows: TGTGCCTGGAACCGACAGGGGGGACAGTACAATGAGCAGTTCTTC.

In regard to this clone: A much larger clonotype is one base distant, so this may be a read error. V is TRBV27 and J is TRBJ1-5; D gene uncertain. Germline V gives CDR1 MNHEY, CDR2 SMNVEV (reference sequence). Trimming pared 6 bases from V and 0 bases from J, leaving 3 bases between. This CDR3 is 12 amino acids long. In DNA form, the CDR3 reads TGTGCCAGCAGCCGTAGCAATCAGCCCCAGCATTTT. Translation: CASSRSNQPQHF.

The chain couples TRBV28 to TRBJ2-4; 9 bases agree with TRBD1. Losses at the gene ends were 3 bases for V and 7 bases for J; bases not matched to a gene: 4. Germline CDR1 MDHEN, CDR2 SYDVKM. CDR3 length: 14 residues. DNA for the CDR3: TGTGCCAGCAGTTTTGGGACAGGGTTTAACATTCAGTACTTC. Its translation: CASSFGTGFNIQYF.

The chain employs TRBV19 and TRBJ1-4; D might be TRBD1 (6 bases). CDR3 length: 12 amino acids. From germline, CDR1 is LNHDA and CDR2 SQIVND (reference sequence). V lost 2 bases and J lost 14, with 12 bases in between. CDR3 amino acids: CASSIKDRFLFF. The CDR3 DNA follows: TGTGCCAGTAGTATAAAGGACAGATTTCTGTTTTTT.

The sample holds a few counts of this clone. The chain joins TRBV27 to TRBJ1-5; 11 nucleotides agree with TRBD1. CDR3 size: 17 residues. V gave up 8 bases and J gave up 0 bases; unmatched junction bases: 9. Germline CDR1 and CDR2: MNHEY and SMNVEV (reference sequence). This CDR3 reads CASHPAGTGGSNQPQHF. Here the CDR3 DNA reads TGTGCCAGCCACCCCGCCGGGACAGGGGGTAGCAATCAGCCCCAGCATTTT.

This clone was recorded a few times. The CDR3 loop is CAWRLTGDSPLHF. In nucleotides, the CDR3 is TGTGCCTGGAGATTGACAGGGGATTCACCCCTCCACTTT. The J gene is TRBJ1-6, the V gene TRBV30, with 8 bases fitting TRBD1. Per germline, CDR1 GTSNPN and CDR2 SVGIG (reference sequence). V lost 3 bases, J lost 8 bases, and 3 bases stayed unmatched. The length of the CDR3 is 13 residues.

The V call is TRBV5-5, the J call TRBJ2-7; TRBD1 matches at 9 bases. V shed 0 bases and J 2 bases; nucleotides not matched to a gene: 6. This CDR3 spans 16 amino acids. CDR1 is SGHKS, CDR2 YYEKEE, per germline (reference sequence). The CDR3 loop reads CASSLDGTGITYEQYF. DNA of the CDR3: TGTGCCAGCAGCTTGGATGGGACAGGGATTACCTACGAGCAGTACTTC.